A single sample gave rise to the 4 T cell receptor beta chains below, sequenced in a study of human CD8 memory T cell subsets. UMI-labeled 5' RACE generated the TCR beta libraries. From the 5' RACE reads, TCRdb lists one entry per CDR3 protein and no DNA. This table lists approximately 12,000 distinct CDR3 sequences. Material for sequencing was CD8+ T cells from PBMCs. These receptor sequences come from a human donor in good health.

This chain joins TRBV11-2 and TRBJ2-5; TCRdb's D call of TRBD1 is untestable without DNA. Per germline, CDR1 SGHAT and CDR2 FQNNGV. The CDR3 runs 15 residues. The CDR3: CASIGRPGHQETQYF. The variable domain in full, with the rest retrieved from reference TRBV11-2 and TRBJ2-5, is EAGVAQSPRYKIIEKRQSVAFWCNPISGHATLYWYQQILGQGPKLLIQFQNNGVVDDSQLPKDRFSAERLKGVDSTLKIQPAKLEDSAVYLCASIGRPGHQETQYFGPGTRLLVL.

CDR3 amino acids: CASSLGFIDSNTEAFF. The rearrangement joins TRBV7-9 to TRBJ1-1. The CDR3 spans 16 residues. In germline, CDR1 is SEHNR, CDR2 FQNEAQ (reference sequence).

The rearrangement links TRBV5-1 to TRBJ2-7. CDR3 size: 13 residues. Germline assignment: CDR1 SGHRS and CDR2 YFSETQ. CDR3: CASSPQGSYEQYF.

This chain joins TRBV6-6 and TRBJ1-5; the TCRdb call, TRBD1, lacks DNA for checking. Germline CDR1 is MNHNY and CDR2 is SVGAGI (reference sequence). The CDR3 sequence is 13 residues long. The CDR3 spells CASSSTGVQPQHF.